One sample yielded the 2 T cell receptor beta chains listed below, sequenced in a study of blood T cell repertoires in COVID-19 (dated by TCRdb to 2019 to 2021). Libraries came from the immunoSEQ multiplex PCR assay. Imported from immuneACCESS, the table was reduced by TCRdb to in-frame sequences with V and J called. These copies leave out some clones; in studies compared against another copy, an unresolved V gene accounts for under half, and the cause of the remainder is not known. The sample table contains 150,000 to 200,000 clones; only one count was recorded for under 85% of them. Around 12% of the sample is in the top ten clones. Sequencing was done on a sample of PBMCs or T cells enriched from blood (not recorded which). Receptors originate from a man in his fifties who had recovered from COVID-19.

The rearrangement uses TRBV19 and TRBJ2-2, with 11 nucleotides matching TRBD2. V dropped 8 bases and J dropped 5; count of bases not matched to a gene: 7. The length of the CDR3 is 15 residues. CDR1 is LNHDA and CDR2 is SQIVND in the germline V gene (reference sequence). CDR3 sequence (DNA): TGTGCCAGTCTCGGGACTAGCGGTGGGACCGGGGAGCTGTTTTTT. Translating it yields CASLGTSGGTGELFF.

The rearrangement links TRBV6-2 or TRBV6-3 to TRBJ2-1; D not resolved. CDR3 length equals 13 residues. Trimming removed 4 bases from V and 8 bases from J, with 12 bases in between. The germline CDR1 and CDR2 sequences are MNHEY and SVGEGT. The CDR3 spells CASSFQELDEQFF. CDR3 nucleotides: TGTGCCAGCAGTTTCCAGGAATTGGATGAGCAGTTCTTC.